This T cell receptor beta chain is from a study of shared T cell receptors in the human thymus (dated by TCRdb to the early 2020s). A note on the overall study: The study examined how self-reactive, shared T-cell receptor alpha chains are generated in the human thymus.

Library creation used the immunoSEQ multiplex PCR assay. Sourced from immuneACCESS, this table was stored by TCRdb with only in-frame sequences that have V and J called. A share of the clones is absent; for the studies checked, an unresolved V gene accounts for under half, and the remainder has no known explanation. The sample table shows hundreds of thousands of clones, and approximately 83% are seen once. The ten largest clones represent roughly 0.01% of the sample. Concerning this clone: This clone's antigen is unknown. No much larger clone is present one base from it, and per-base qualities are unavailable.

CDR1 and CDR2 are drawn from the germline V gene: SGDLS, YYNGEE. Ends trimmed: V by 0 bases, J by 3 bases; bases unmatched to a gene: 6. From the cysteine up to the phenylalanine, the CDR3 has a length of 17 residues. Only the CDR3 region is kept as DNA, spanning 51 bases read in frame from base 1. The same specimen was also included in a second study, on human thymus T cells. Taken from the second paper: In Finland, the donors were immunologically healthy infants who were having open corrective cardiac surgery for congenital heart defects. The thymus tissue came from surgical resects taken out during corrective cardiac surgery. Biased V and J gene segment usage appeared to be present in both thymic and peripheral blood repertoires. The related research reported highly overlapping thymic TCR repertoires among unrelated individuals. The study characterized TCR alpha and beta repertoires from fewer than 10 infant thymus samples and a few related peripheral blood samples. Donor ages ranging from 7 to 244 days were recorded, and a handful of male and a couple of female infants were included in the cohort. Thymocytes were freed from the tissue by mechanical means and kept at -70 degrees C as pellets of roughly 8.5-31 million cells. A QIAsymphony instrument was used to extract genomic DNA from frozen cell pellets. TCRB and TCRAD loci were amplified from a standardized quantity of quality-controlled genomic DNA using the immunoSEQ multiplex PCR assay. The amplicons spanned the V(D)J region and were long enough to cover the CDR3 and allow V and J genes to be identified. Amplicon sequencing was performed on an Illumina platform through the commercial immunoSEQ service. Primer bias and sequencing errors were corrected using previously described methods, and TCRAD and TCRB definitions followed the IMGT database. The repertoires were analysed using immunoSEQ Analyzer 3.0 and VDJTools for basic statistics, V/J segment usage, diversity estimates, rarefaction and pairwise overlap. Diversity was estimated with Chao1, ChaoE, Efron-Thisted, Shannon and inverse Simpson indices, and also on datasets down-sampled to the smallest sample. Repertoire overlap was determined by strict matching of CDR3 nucleotide sequence, V gene and J gene, and Jaccard-based multidimensional scaling clustering was applied. On average, thymus samples gave roughly 800,000 unique TCRB clonotypes, whereas blood samples gave about 84,000.

Sample: thymocytes. The chain is made from TRBV9 and TRBJ1-1; 12 central nucleotides agree with TRBD1. The receptor's source is a girl younger than two with a congenital heart defect. Donor details come from another sample of the same person, matched by shared clones. The CDR3 reads as follows: CASSVAGTGGADTEAFF. In nucleotides, the sequence is TGTGCCAGCAGCGTAGCAGGGACAGGGGGCGCGGACACTGAAGCTTTCTTT.